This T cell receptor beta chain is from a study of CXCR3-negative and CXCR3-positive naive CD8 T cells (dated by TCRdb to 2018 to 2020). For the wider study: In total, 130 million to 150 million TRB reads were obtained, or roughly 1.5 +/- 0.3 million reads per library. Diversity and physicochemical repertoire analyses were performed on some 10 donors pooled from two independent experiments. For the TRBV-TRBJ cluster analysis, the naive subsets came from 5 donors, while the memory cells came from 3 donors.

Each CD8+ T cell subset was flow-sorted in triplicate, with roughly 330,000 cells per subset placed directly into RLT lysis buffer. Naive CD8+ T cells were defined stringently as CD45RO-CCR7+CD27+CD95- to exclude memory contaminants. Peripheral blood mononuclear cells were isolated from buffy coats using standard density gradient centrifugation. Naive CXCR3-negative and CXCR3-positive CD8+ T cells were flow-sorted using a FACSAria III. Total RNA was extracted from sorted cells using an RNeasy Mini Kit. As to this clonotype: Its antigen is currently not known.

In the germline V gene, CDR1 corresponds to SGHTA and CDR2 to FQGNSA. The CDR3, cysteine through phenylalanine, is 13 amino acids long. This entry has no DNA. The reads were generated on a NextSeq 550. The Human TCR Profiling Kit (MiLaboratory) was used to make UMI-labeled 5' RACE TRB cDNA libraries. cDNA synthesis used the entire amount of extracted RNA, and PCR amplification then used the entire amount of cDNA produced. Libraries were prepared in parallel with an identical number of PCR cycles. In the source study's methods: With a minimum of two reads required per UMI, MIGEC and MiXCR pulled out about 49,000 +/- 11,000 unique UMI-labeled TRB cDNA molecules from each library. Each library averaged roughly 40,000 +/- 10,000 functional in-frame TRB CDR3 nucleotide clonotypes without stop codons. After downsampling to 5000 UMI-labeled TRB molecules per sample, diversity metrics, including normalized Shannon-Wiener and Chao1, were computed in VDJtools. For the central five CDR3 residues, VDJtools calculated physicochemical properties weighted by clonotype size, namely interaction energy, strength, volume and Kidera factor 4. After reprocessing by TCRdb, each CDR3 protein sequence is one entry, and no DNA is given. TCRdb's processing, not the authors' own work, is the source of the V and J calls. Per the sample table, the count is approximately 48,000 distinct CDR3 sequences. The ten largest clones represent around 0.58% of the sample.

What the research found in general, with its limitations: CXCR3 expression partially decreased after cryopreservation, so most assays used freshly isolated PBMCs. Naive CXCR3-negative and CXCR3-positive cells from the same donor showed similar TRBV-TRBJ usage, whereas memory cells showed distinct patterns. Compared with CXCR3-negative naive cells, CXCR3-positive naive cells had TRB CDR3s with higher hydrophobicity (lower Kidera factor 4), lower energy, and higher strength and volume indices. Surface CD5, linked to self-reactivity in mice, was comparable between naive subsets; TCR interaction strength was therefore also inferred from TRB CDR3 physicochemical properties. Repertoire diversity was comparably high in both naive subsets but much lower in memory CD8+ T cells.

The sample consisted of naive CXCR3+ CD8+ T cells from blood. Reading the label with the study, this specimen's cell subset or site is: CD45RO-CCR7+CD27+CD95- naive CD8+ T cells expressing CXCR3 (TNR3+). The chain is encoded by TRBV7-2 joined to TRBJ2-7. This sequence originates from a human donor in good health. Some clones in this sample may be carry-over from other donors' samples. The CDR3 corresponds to CASSFGLSYEQYF.